Listed below are T cell receptor beta chains from one sample, sequenced in a study of Ad26.COV2.S vaccination and SARS-CoV-2 variants. TCRdb keeps only in-frame clones here, not all; method: immunoSEQ multiplex PCR. The repertoire has hundreds of thousands of clones, approximately 87% of them found once; the top ten carry around 3%. Specimen: peripheral blood, collected in a trial of Ad26.COV2.S vaccine versus placebo. The receptors shown here come from a person between 18 and 65 years old who received the Ad26.COV2.S COVID-19 vaccine or a placebo. CDR3s include the opening cysteine and the closing phenylalanine or tryptophan. The D gene is left open where the match is weak. Part of the rows lack a size; the others show once, few, many or a class for expanded clones.

CASSGTLGGHTEAFF	TGTGCCAGCAGTGGGACTTTGGGGGGCCACACTGAAGCTTTCTTT	once	TRBV25-1	TRBJ1-1	NA	15
CASRPRAKQETQYF	TGTGCCAGCAGGCCCCGGGCCAAGCAAGAGACCCAGTACTTC	NA	TRBV2	TRBJ2-5	NA	14
CASRATSGSYEQYF	TGTGCCAGCAGAGCGACTAGCGGATCCTACGAGCAGTACTTC	NA	TRBV2	TRBJ2-7	TRBD2	14
CASSSVGGRGDTQYF	TGTGCCAGCAGCTCGGTGGGTGGCAGGGGCGATACGCAGTATTTT	NA	TRBV7-2	TRBJ2-3	NA	15
CASSTETVNTEAFF	TGTGCCAGCAGCACAGAGACAGTGAACACTGAAGCTTTCTTT	NA	TRBV11-3	TRBJ1-1	NA	14
CASSLDAVSTDTQYF	TGTGCCAGCAGCTTAGATGCCGTTTCCACAGATACGCAGTATTTT	NA	TRBV11-3	TRBJ2-3	NA	15
CASTRVGRESEAFF	TGTGCCAGCACCCGGGTAGGGCGAGAATCTGAAGCTTTCTTT	NA	TRBV28	TRBJ1-1	NA	14
CASSEDYGEQFF	TGTGCCAGCAGCGAGGACTATGGAGAGCAGTTCTTC	NA	TRBV7-3	TRBJ2-1	NA	12
CASGWGQREQYF	TGTGCTAGTGGTTGGGGACAACGGGAGCAGTACTTC	NA	TRBV12-5	TRBJ2-7	NA	12
CASSLAVGDAQHF	TGCGCCAGCAGCTTGGCCGTGGGGGACGCCCAGCATTTT	few	TRBV5-1	TRBJ1-5	NA	13
CASSPPQQTREAAYEQYF	TGTGCCAGCAGCCCCCCTCAACAGACCCGGGAGGCCGCCTACGAGCAGTACTTC	NA	TRBV4-2	TRBJ2-7	TRBD2	18
CASSPGQGGETQYF	TGTGCCAGCTCACCGGGACAGGGAGGAGAGACCCAGTACTTC	NA	TRBV18	TRBJ2-5	TRBD1	14
CASSQERWSQGTDTQYF	TGTGCCAGCAGCCAAGAAAGGTGGAGCCAGGGGACAGATACGCAGTATTTT	NA	TRBV14	TRBJ2-3	NA	17
CASRAGNTEAFF	TGTGCCAGCAGAGCAGGGAACACTGAAGCTTTCTTT	NA	TRBV25-1	TRBJ1-1	NA	12
CSVGQGAHEQYF	TGCAGCGTAGGACAGGGGGCTCACGAGCAGTACTTC	once	TRBV29-1	TRBJ2-7	TRBD1	12